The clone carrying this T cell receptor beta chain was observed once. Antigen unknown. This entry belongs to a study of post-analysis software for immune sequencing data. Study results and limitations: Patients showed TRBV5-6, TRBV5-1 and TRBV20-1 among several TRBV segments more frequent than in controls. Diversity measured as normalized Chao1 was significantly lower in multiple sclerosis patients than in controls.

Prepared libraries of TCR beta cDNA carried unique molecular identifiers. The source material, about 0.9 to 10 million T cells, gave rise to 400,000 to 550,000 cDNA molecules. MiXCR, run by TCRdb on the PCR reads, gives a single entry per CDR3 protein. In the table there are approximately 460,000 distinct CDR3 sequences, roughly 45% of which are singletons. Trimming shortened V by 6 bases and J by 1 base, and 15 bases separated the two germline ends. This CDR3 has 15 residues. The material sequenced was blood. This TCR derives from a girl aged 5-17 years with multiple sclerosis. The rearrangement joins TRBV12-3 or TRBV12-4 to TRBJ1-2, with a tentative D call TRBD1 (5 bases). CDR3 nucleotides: TGTGCCAGCAGCCCCGGGCGCGGGGGTAACTATGGCTACACCTTC. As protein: CASSPGRGGNYGYTF.